The 4 T cell receptor beta chains below all came from one sample that was sequenced in a study of cytomegalovirus exposure and HLA in healthy donors. The study ran its PCR with 60 Vbeta and 13 Jbeta primers. Only in-frame clones appear in the TCRdb table, and some are missing; sequencing was by immunoSEQ multiplex PCR. Here the sample spans tens of thousands of clones, over 70% being singletons. Specimen: PBMCs. The receptors shown here come from a man aged 35 to 55 in good health and CMV-seropositive.

The chain carries TRBV18 and TRBJ1-1; the D gene is possibly TRBD1 (5 bases). The CDR3 runs to 15 residues. The germline V gene has CDR1 KGHSH and CDR2 LQKENI. Trimming took off 3 bases at V and 5 bases at J, with 16 bases between the two ends. CDR3 in DNA: TGTGCCAGCTCACCCCTCGGGGGGGAGTTTACTGAAGCTTTCTTT. Translated: CASSPLGGEFTEAFF.

The V gene is TRBV27, the J gene TRBJ1-1; 9 nucleotides agree with TRBD1. The CDR3 contains 18 residues. Germline loops: CDR1 MNHEY, CDR2 SMNVEV (reference sequence). V gave up 7 bases and J gave up 1 base; unmatched junction bases: 16. CDR3 DNA: TGTGCCAGCACTAACGAGGGCGGACAGGGGCAACCGAACACTGAAGCTTTCTTT. It is translated as CASTNEGGQGQPNTEAFF.

The chain joins TRBV6-4 to TRBJ1-5, with D uncertain. This CDR3 contains 14 residues. Deletions cut 4 bases from V and 3 bases from J, with 10 bases between. Germline V gene lookup returns CDR1 MRHNA and CDR2 SNTAGT. The CDR3 region is CASSAAADNQPQHF. CDR3 bases: TGTGCCAGCAGTGCTGCTGCGGACAATCAGCCCCAGCATTTT.

The chain joins TRBV5-1 to TRBJ2-3; D might be TRBD2 (6 bases). CDR3 length: 15 residues. Germline values: CDR1 SGHRS, CDR2 YFSETQ. V lost 3 bases and J lost 7, with 18 bases in between. CDR3 region: CASSSAAGSRHTQYF. The CDR3 DNA is TGCGCCAGCAGCTCGGCTGCGGGAAGCCGCCATACGCAGTATTTT.